The rows below give T cell receptor beta chains drawn from one sample of a study of cytomegalovirus exposure and HLA in healthy donors. The data were produced by immunoSEQ multiplex PCR, yet TCRdb's version contains in-frame clones alone and is incomplete. The sample includes tens of thousands of clones, approximately 70% of them seen just once. Source material: PBMCs. The origin of the receptors is a woman aged 60 to 75 in good health and CMV-seropositive. CDR3s leave out the opening cysteine and the closing phenylalanine or tryptophan. Fields, in order: CDR3 protein, V gene, J gene.

CDR3aa: ASSSGMTSYEQY
v_gene: TRBV19
j_gene: TRBJ2-7

CDR3aa: ASSPRDRGLEKLF
v_gene: TRBV7-2
j_gene: TRBJ1-4

CDR3aa: AISGTGGTSNEKLF
v_gene: TRBV10-3
j_gene: TRBJ1-4

CDR3aa: ASSLAGLSTDTQY
v_gene: TRBV7-2
j_gene: TRBJ2-3

CDR3aa: ASSTTGSVTEAF
v_gene: TRBV5-1
j_gene: TRBJ1-1

CDR3aa: ASSLGFSNQPQH
v_gene: TRBV27
j_gene: TRBJ1-5

CDR3aa: ASSEREGTEAF
v_gene: TRBV27
j_gene: TRBJ1-1

CDR3aa: ASRAGLIGSIQY
v_gene: TRBV2
j_gene: TRBJ2-4

CDR3aa: ASSPPAGMGHGYT
v_gene: TRBV18
j_gene: TRBJ1-2

CDR3aa: ASSQRTANTEAF
v_gene: TRBV4-1
j_gene: TRBJ1-1

CDR3aa: ASSYSRQSYGYT
v_gene: TRBV6-5
j_gene: TRBJ1-2

CDR3aa: ASSSQSRGTEAF
v_gene: TRBV6-5
j_gene: TRBJ1-1

CDR3aa: ASRKISGNTGELF
v_gene: TRBV4-1
j_gene: TRBJ2-2

CDR3aa: SVRVGGTTYGYT
v_gene: TRBV29-1
j_gene: TRBJ1-2

CDR3aa: ASRSAQTGKKQY
v_gene: TRBV19
j_gene: TRBJ2-7

CDR3aa: AWSVLRASEAF
v_gene: TRBV30
j_gene: TRBJ1-1

CDR3aa: ASSLLGTGPSSTDTQY
v_gene: TRBV7-8
j_gene: TRBJ2-3

CDR3aa: ASSRTSGDSYNEQF
v_gene: TRBV7-6
j_gene: TRBJ2-1

CDR3aa: ASSLAHEDGYT
v_gene: TRBV7-9
j_gene: TRBJ1-2

CDR3aa: ASSPRMHVLNEQF
v_gene: TRBV7-8
j_gene: TRBJ2-1

CDR3aa: ASSLGRGSAIY
v_gene: TRBV5-1
j_gene: TRBJ1-3

CDR3aa: ASSQQGLLADTQY
v_gene: TRBV14
j_gene: TRBJ2-3

CDR3aa: ASSAVGGFTDTQY
v_gene: TRBV7-8
j_gene: TRBJ2-3

CDR3aa: SSSSTGQSYGYT
v_gene: TRBV7-9
j_gene: TRBJ1-2

CDR3aa: ASSSSEGEQY
v_gene: TRBV5-1
j_gene: TRBJ2-7

CDR3aa: AWSAPGQGAHEQY
v_gene: TRBV30
j_gene: TRBJ2-7

CDR3aa: ASSLGSQFYGYT
v_gene: TRBV28
j_gene: TRBJ1-2

CDR3aa: ASSLGGSWTANTGELF
v_gene: TRBV11-2
j_gene: TRBJ2-2

CDR3aa: ASSRDRPLLYEQY
v_gene: TRBV7-2
j_gene: TRBJ2-7

CDR3aa: ASSLGRGPTGELF
v_gene: TRBV5-1
j_gene: TRBJ2-2

CDR3aa: ASSRLPGQNTEAF
v_gene: TRBV4-1
j_gene: TRBJ1-1

CDR3aa: ASSLLAGGADTQY
v_gene: TRBV9
j_gene: TRBJ2-3

CDR3aa: ASGGPAYGYT
v_gene: TRBV5-6
j_gene: TRBJ1-2

CDR3aa: ASTEGAANYGYT
v_gene: TRBV13
j_gene: TRBJ1-2

CDR3aa: ASSINRGHTEAF
v_gene: TRBV7-9
j_gene: TRBJ1-1

CDR3aa: SALEAAGGYT
v_gene: TRBV29-1
j_gene: TRBJ1-2

CDR3aa: ASSYGTPGGEQY
v_gene: TRBV6-6
j_gene: TRBJ2-7

CDR3aa: ASRPGKLMNTEAF
v_gene: TRBV6-1
j_gene: TRBJ1-1

CDR3aa: AISEGQQNTEAF
v_gene: TRBV10-3
j_gene: TRBJ1-1

CDR3aa: ASAQGESNQPQH
v_gene: TRBV2
j_gene: TRBJ1-5

CDR3aa: ASSLRTSGGGNEQF
v_gene: TRBV2
j_gene: TRBJ2-1

CDR3aa: ASSSSGDTDTQY
v_gene: TRBV5-1
j_gene: TRBJ2-3

CDR3aa: ASSPGQGGLAF
v_gene: TRBV7-6
j_gene: TRBJ1-1